A selection of T cell receptor beta chains follows, all from one sample in a study of shared clonotypes between healthy human individuals. Profiled with immunoSEQ multiplex PCR; TCRdb holds only in-frame clones, not every one. Of roughly 1,500,000 clones listed, 95% to 99% were seen once; the top ten hold roughly 0.42%. Sequencing was performed on naive CD4+ T cells sorted from blood. These receptors were taken from a man in his thirties or forties in good health. Both conserved end residues are trimmed from each CDR3.

J gene | V gene | CDR3 protein
TRBJ2-7 | TRBV10-1 | ASSDTPGEQY
TRBJ1-1 | TRBV11-2 | ASSRTGGTEAF
TRBJ2-1 | TRBV5-1 | ASAGGSSPLSYNEQF
TRBJ1-5 | TRBV18 | ASSPPIRSQH
TRBJ2-7 | TRBV9 | ASSVGQGAISYEQY
TRBJ1-1 | TRBV5-5 | ASSLVGTVNTEAF
TRBJ1-4 | TRBV4-3 | ASSQQTSTNEKLF
TRBJ2-1 | TRBV7-9 | ASSYIPTHEQF
TRBJ2-7 | TRBV6-1 | ASSEAGTGFEQY
TRBJ1-2 | TRBV27 | ASSFVATNYGYT
TRBJ2-1 | TRBV2 | ATPSAGPYNEQF
TRBJ2-5 | TRBV9 | ASSVDTGVQETQY
TRBJ2-3 | TRBV4-3 | ASSQILGDTQY
TRBJ1-4 | TRBV19 | ASSPGTDVEKLF
TRBJ1-2 | TRBV25-1 | ASSDGTGRRDYGYT
TRBJ2-1 | TRBV6-1 | ASSEILFDEQF
TRBJ2-7 | TRBV11-2 | ASRRDLAGDYEQY
TRBJ2-1 | TRBV4-3 | ASSQPTGTYNEQF
TRBJ1-1 | TRBV10-3 | AITQGLNTEAF
TRBJ2-5 | TRBV5-1 | ASSRTSAQETQY
TRBJ2-1 | TRBV5-1 | ASSFAPGDEQF
TRBJ1-5 | TRBV9 | ASSVAGGAGQPQH
TRBJ1-5 | TRBV30 | AWSVRIQGDQPQH
TRBJ1-3 | TRBV4-2 | ASSRDRGGGNTIY
TRBJ2-2 | TRBV6-6 | ASSQRQGANTGELF
TRBJ2-6 | TRBV6-4 | ASSDGLRLGANVLT
TRBJ2-2 | TRBV9 | ASSVGTSGILAGELF
TRBJ2-7 | TRBV28 | ASSTGGTYEQY
TRBJ2-5 | TRBV7-6 | ASSLGYGYQETQY
TRBJ2-7 | TRBV6-5 | ASSYSGGFSSYEQY
TRBJ2-6 | TRBV25-1 | ASSATGANVLT
TRBJ1-5 | TRBV27 | ASSLQGRFNQPQH
TRBJ1-5 | TRBV19 | ASSNRDRGGGSNQPQH
TRBJ2-1 | TRBV27 | ASRGRPVSDEQF
TRBJ1-5 | TRBV28 | ASSLFPGRGRQPQH
TRBJ2-1 | TRBV25-1 | ASRGVWREEYNEQF
TRBJ1-5 | TRBV6-1 | ASRGREGSNQPQH
TRBJ1-1 | TRBV5-1 | ASSSGLASVTEAF
TRBJ2-7 | TRBV29-1 | STATGAGSYEQY
TRBJ2-7 | TRBV7-2 | ASSVQGLPYEQY
TRBJ2-1 | TRBV10-3 | AISNGLAGGVDEQF
TRBJ2-5 | TRBV27 | ASSLGGTQY
TRBJ1-5 | TRBV2 | ASTGTAENQPQH
TRBJ2-7 | TRBV28 | ASSLVHFAYEQY
TRBJ2-1 | TRBV6-1 | ARVKSAVISEQF
TRBJ2-1 | TRBV11-2 | ASSSPFAGKIGNEQF
TRBJ1-1 | TRBV28 | ASNPGRGAF
TRBJ2-7 | TRBV7-8 | ASSGGLRVYEQY
TRBJ2-7 | TRBV9 | ASSPGVVPYEQY
TRBJ2-1 | TRBV15 | ATSGQDIPSSYNEQF
TRBJ2-1 | TRBV7-9 | ASSPGLAFYNEQF
TRBJ1-5 | TRBV28 | ASSSRGTGIGSNQPQH
TRBJ1-5 | TRBV28 | ASSFGGTPGNQPQH
TRBJ1-4 | TRBV6-1 | ASRMGQGDEKLF
TRBJ1-5 | TRBV7-9 | ASSLASSTYPQH
TRBJ2-3 | TRBV19 | ASTTLGQGKTDTQY
TRBJ1-2 | TRBV19 | ASSGGRGPSGYT
TRBJ1-1 | TRBV5-4 | ASSLDSGTEAF
TRBJ2-7 | TRBV6-6 | ASSKKQGARGEQY